This entry lists 16 T cell receptor beta chains sequenced from one sample in a study of blood T cell repertoires in COVID-19. Clones were read by immunoSEQ multiplex PCR, and TCRdb kept only the in-frame ones, dropping some. Altogether about 160,000 clones are present, about 89% being singletons, with the ten largest covering 5.5% to 7.5%. Sequenced: peripheral blood. These receptors originate from an elderly man with acute or convalescent COVID-19.

This clone was seen only once. The chain combines TRBV29-1 with TRBJ1-4; D not resolved. V was clipped by 7 bases and J by 5 bases, with 11 bases between them. The length of the CDR3 is 12 residues. Germline V gene sequence: CDR1 SQVTM, CDR2 ANQGSEA. CDR3 bases: TGCAGCGCCACAACAGTGAATGAAAAACTGTTTTTT. Its protein is CSATTVNEKLFF.

The chain couples TRBV6-5 to TRBJ1-2, with 8 bases lining up with TRBD1. This CDR3 comprises 14 residues. In germline, CDR1 is MNHEY, CDR2 SVGAGI. V shed 5 bases, J shed 7 bases, and the junction held 9 bases outside the gene matches. DNA for the CDR3: TGTGCCAGCAGTAGGAACAGGGGGATCTCTGGCTACACCTTC. Protein sequence: CASSRNRGISGYTF.

The gene calls are TRBV4-1 and TRBJ2-5, with 7 bases aligning to TRBD1. V was pared by 3 bases and J by 4 bases, with 5 bases of the junction left unmatched. CDR1 and CDR2 from the germline V gene are MGHRA and YSYEKL. CDR3 size: 14 residues. Here the CDR3 DNA reads TGCGCCAGCAGCCACAGACAGGGTCCAGAGACCCAGTACTTC. Residues: CASSHRQGPETQYF.

This chain links TRBV2 with TRBJ1-1; D is unclear. Trimming took 3 bases from V and 7 from J, leaving 6 bases between them. Looked up from germline, CDR1 is SNHLY and CDR2 is FYNNEI. CDR3 length: 11 amino acids. The CDR3 spells CASSERYEAFF. The CDR3 DNA is TGTGCCAGCAGTGAGAGATATGAAGCTTTCTTT.

The CDR3 DNA follows: TGTGCCAGCAGTCCAGGGGATCGGGGCAATCAGCCCCAGCATTTT. Translating gives CASSPGDRGNQPQHF. The chain is built from TRBV6-5 and TRBJ1-5; D may be TRBD1 (6 bases). The ends were cut back, 5 bases at V and 2 bases at J, with 13 bases in the middle. This CDR3 has 15 residues. The V gene's germline CDR1 is MNHEY and CDR2 SVGAGI.

CDR3 sequence: CASSEASTGYTEAFF. CDR3 coding DNA: TGTGCCAGCTCCGAGGCGTCGACAGGTTACACTGAAGCTTTCTTT. This sequence joins TRBV18 and TRBJ1-1; TRBD1 is a possible D gene (6 bases). This CDR3 contains 15 residues. The germline V gene encodes CDR1 KGHSH and CDR2 LQKENI. V dropped 6 bases and J dropped 3 bases, with 17 bases sitting between them.

The DNA for the CDR3 is TGCGCCAGCAGTCCAGACTGGACTCGGGATACGCAGTATTTT. This encodes CASSPDWTRDTQYF. The chain recombines TRBV5-1 with TRBJ2-3, with D perhaps TRBD2 (5 bases). The CDR3 has 14 amino acids. The V gene lost 5 bases and the J gene lost 6 bases, with 16 bases spanning the gap. Germline-derived CDR1 and CDR2 are SGHRS and YFSETQ.

The V gene is TRBV28, the J gene TRBJ1-1; D perhaps matches TRBD1 (6 bases). V was cut by 6 bases and J by 0 bases, with 14 bases left in between. CDR3 size: 15 residues. Germline V CDR1 and CDR2: MDHEN, SYDVKM. The CDR3 DNA follows: TGTGCCAGCAGCAGACCGGACAGATTGAACACTGAAGCTTTCTTT. This encodes CASSRPDRLNTEAFF.

The chain combines TRBV2 with TRBJ2-7; the D gene is possibly TRBD1 (6 bases). The CDR3 runs 14 residues. V dropped 7 bases and J dropped 6 bases, with 19 bases sitting between them. Germline V gene sequence: CDR1 SNHLY, CDR2 FYNNEI. The DNA for the CDR3 is TGTGCCAGCACCCTACAGGGACCCTATGGCGAGCAGTACTTC. Its protein is CASTLQGPYGEQYF.

The rearrangement joins TRBV10-2 to TRBJ2-7; D is unresolved. V shed 2 bases and J shed 5 bases, with 13 bases lying between them. The CDR3 runs 14 residues. Germline V gene lookup returns CDR1 WSHSY and CDR2 SAAADI. CDR3 protein: CASSEGRNGDEQYF. CDR3 DNA: TGCGCCAGCAGTGAGGGCAGGAATGGCGACGAGCAGTACTTC.

CDR3 in amino acids: CASKIGHGREQYF. CDR3 sequence (DNA): TGCGCCAGCAAAATCGGACACGGCAGGGAGCAGTACTTC. The V and J genes are TRBV10-2 and TRBJ2-7; tentative D call: TRBD1 (5 bases). Between the trimmed V and J ends, which lost 7 bases and 7 bases, there was a span of 17 bases. The CDR3 runs to 13 residues. Germline CDR1 is WSHSY and CDR2 is SAAADI.

The CDR3 protein is CAISESGGRAGELFF. The CDR3 DNA follows: TGTGCCATCAGTGAGTCCGGGGGAAGGGCCGGGGAGCTGTTTTTT. The chain employs TRBV10-3 and TRBJ2-2, with D tentatively TRBD2 (6 bases). The CDR3 is made up of 15 amino acids. V lost 0 bases and J 6 bases, leaving 11 bases between the germline ends. CDR1 is ENHRY, CDR2 SYGVKD, per germline.

The chain links TRBV2 to TRBJ2-7; D is ambiguous. V was trimmed by 1 base and J by 5 bases, leaving 3 bases between them. This CDR3 region has 11 residues. The germline gives CDR1 SNHLY, CDR2 FYNNEI. CDR3 amino acids: CASSEEHEQYF. Written as DNA, the CDR3 is TGTGCCAGCAGTGAAGAGCACGAGCAGTACTTC.

This sequence joins TRBV2 and TRBJ2-1, with 11 bases lining up with TRBD2. Trimming at V came to 6 bases and at J to 10 bases, leaving 2 bases not matched to a gene. This CDR3 is 12 amino acids long. Germline V lookup: CDR1 SNHLY, CDR2 FYNNEI. CDR3 bases: TGTGCCAGCAGCCCTAGCGGGAGGGAGCAGTTCTTC. It yields the protein CASSPSGREQFF.

The chain uses TRBV18 and TRBJ2-6, with 9 bases aligning to TRBD2. Losses at the gene ends were 1 base for V and 0 bases for J; bases not matched to a gene: 4. The CDR3 spans 18 residues. Germline CDR1 is KGHSH and CDR2 is LQKENI. The CDR3 nucleotides read TGTGCCAGCTCACCACTAGCGGGAGCCCTCTCTGGGGCCAACGTCCTGACTTTC. It is translated as CASSPLAGALSGANVLTF.

The chain has TRBV2 and TRBJ2-7; D gene unclear. Trimming took 6 bases from V and 3 from J, leaving 6 bases between them. The CDR3 totals 11 residues. CDR1 is SNHLY and CDR2 is FYNNEI in the germline V gene. The CDR3 protein is CASRRGYEQYF. Here the CDR3 DNA reads TGTGCCAGCAGGCGAGGCTACGAGCAGTACTTC.